This T cell receptor (beta chain) was identified during a study of blood T cell repertoires in COVID-19. Repertoires were generated with immunoSEQ multiplex PCR, while TCRdb's copy carries only in-frame clones and drops some. The sample holds 320,000 or so clones, roughly 87% seen once. This CDR3 has 15 amino acids. Germline-derived CDR1 and CDR2 are MNHNS and SASEGT. V dropped 3 bases and J dropped 6; count of bases not matched to a gene: 8. The TCR was taken from a woman under 40 who had recovered from COVID-19. Sequencing was performed on PBMCs or T cells enriched from blood (not recorded which). This chain joins TRBV6-1 and TRBJ1-2, with 9 bases matching TRBD1. CDR3 loop: CASSDLPGTGNGYTF. DNA for the CDR3: TGTGCCAGCAGTGACCTTCCCGGGACAGGGAATGGCTACACCTTC.